This T cell receptor (beta chain) was observed in a study of human T cells and chemical hapten exposure. Unmatched junction bases numbered 9, after V lost 6 bases and J lost 2 bases. In germline, CDR1 is ENHRY, CDR2 SYGVKD. The CDR3 is 15 amino acids. Specified time point: patch test 3, about 24 weeks after DPC sensitization. Treatment given: therapeutic diphenylcyclopropenone sensitization with weekly scalp DPC. MiXCR, applied by TCRdb to the RACE reads, yields one record per CDR3 protein. This sample has some 170,000 distinct CDR3 sequences, with around 30% found just once. The clonotype comes from a woman younger than 35 with alopecia areata. Some clones in this sample may be carry-over from other donors' samples. The V call is TRBV10-3, the J call TRBJ1-2; TRBD1 agrees at 7 bases. The material was whole blood, obtained in connection with sensitization to the hapten diphenylcyclopropenone (DPC). CDR3 region: CAISPATGRNYGYTF. The CDR3 DNA reads as TGTGCCATCAGCCCCGCGACAGGGAGAAACTATGGCTACACCTTC.